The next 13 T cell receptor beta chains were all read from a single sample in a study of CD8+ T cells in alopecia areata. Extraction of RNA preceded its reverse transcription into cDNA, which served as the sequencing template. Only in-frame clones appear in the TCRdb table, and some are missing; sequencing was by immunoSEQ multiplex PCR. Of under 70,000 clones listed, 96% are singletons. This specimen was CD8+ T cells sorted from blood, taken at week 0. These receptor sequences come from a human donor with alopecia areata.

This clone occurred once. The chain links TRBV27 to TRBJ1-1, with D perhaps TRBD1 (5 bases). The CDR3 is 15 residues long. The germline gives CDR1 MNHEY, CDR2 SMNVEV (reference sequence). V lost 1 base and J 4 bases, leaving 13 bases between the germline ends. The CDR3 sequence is CASSLLSPGGTEAFF. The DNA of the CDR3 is TGTGCCAGCAGTTTATTATCCCCGGGGGGCACTGAAGCTTTCTTT.

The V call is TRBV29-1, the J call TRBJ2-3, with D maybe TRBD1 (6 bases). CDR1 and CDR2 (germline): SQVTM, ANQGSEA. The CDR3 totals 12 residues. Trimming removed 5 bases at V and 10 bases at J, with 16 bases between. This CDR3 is CSVLDVGHAQYF. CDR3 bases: TGCAGCGTTCTAGATGTGGGACACGCGCAGTATTTT.

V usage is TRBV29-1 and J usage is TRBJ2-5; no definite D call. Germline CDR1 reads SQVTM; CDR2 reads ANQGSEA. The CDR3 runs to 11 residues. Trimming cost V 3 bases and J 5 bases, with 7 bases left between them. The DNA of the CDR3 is TGCAGCGTTGAGAGGTGGGAGACCCAGTACTTC. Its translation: CSVERWETQYF. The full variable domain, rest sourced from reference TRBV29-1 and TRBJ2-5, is SAVISQKPSRDICQRGTSLTIQCQVDSQVTMMFWYRQQPGQSLTLIATANQGSEATYESGFVIDKFPISRPNLTFSTLTVSNMSPEDSSIYLCSVERWETQYFGPGTRLLVL.

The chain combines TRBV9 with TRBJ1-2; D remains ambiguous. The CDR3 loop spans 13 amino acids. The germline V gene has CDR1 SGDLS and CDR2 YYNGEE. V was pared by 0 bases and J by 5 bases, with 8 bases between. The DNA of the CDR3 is TGTGCCAGCAGCGTAGATCCAGGTTATGGCTACACCTTC. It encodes CASSVDPGYGYTF.

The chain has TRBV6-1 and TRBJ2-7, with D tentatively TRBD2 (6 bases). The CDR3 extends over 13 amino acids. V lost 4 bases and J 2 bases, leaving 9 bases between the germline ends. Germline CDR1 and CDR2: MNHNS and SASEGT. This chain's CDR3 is CASSGAGTYEQYF. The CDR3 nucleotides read TGTGCCAGCAGTGGGGCGGGAACCTACGAGCAGTACTTC.

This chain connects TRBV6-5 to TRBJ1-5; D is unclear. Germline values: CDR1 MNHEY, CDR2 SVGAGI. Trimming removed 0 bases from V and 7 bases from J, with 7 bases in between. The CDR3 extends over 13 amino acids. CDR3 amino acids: CASSYSRVQPQHF. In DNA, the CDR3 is TGTGCCAGCAGTTACTCGAGGGTACAGCCCCAGCATTTT.

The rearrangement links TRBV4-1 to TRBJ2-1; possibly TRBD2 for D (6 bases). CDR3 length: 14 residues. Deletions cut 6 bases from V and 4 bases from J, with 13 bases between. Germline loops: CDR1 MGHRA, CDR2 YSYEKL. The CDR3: CASRPLLAYNEQFF. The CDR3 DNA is TGCGCCAGCAGGCCTTTACTAGCTTACAATGAGCAGTTCTTC.

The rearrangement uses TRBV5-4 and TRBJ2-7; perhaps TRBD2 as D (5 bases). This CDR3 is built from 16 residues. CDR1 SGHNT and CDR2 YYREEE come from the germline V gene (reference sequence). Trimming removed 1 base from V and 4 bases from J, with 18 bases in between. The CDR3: CASSLLVRRGNYEQYF. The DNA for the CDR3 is TGTGCCAGCAGCTTGTTGGTCAGACGGGGTAATTACGAGCAGTACTTC.

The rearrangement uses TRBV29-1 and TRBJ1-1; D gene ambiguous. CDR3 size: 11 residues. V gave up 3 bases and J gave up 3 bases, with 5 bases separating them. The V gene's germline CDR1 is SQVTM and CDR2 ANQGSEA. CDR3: CSVEFDTEAFF. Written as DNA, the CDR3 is TGCAGCGTTGAGTTCGACACTGAAGCTTTCTTT.

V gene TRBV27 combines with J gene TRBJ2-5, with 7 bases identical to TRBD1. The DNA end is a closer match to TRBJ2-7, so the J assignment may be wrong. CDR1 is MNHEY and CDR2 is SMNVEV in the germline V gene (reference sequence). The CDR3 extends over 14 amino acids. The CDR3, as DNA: TGTGCCAGCACTAATTTACCGGGACAGAACGAGCAGTACTTC. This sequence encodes CASTNLPGQNEQYF.

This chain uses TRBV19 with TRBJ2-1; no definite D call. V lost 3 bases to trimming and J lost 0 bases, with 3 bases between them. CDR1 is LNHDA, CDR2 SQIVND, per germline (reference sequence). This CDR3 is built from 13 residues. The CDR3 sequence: CASSISSYNEQFF. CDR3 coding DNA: TGTGCCAGTAGTATTTCCTCCTACAATGAGCAGTTCTTC.

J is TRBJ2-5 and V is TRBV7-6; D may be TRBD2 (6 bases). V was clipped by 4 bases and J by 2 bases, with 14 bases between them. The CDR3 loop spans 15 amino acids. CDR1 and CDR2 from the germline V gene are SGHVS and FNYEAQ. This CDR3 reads CASSSSPGAQETQYF. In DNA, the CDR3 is TGTGCCAGCAGCTCATCGCCGGGAGCGCAAGAGACCCAGTACTTC.

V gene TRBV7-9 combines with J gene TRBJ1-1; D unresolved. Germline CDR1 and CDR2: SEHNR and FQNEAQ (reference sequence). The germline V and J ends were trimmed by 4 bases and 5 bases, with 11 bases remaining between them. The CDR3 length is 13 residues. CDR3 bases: TGTGCCAGCAGCTCAGTCGGAGGTACTGAAGCTTTCTTT. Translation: CASSSVGGTEAFF.